This T cell receptor beta chain is from a study of identifying expanded T cells in peripheral blood. Findings and limits, study-wide: Across healthy donors, higher total template counts meant significantly greater approximately two-week count variance. Over two and four weeks, about 17 and 20 clones changed, versus approximately 1.2 between replicates.

During the collection period, no donor immune events like infections were recorded. Libraries were prepared by immunoSEQ multiplex PCR; TCRdb keeps only in-frame clonotypes and omits some of them. The sample records more than 65,000 clones, around 89% being singletons. As for this clone: Its antigen is not identified.

The sequence derives from a person aged 18 to 70 in good health. The material sequenced was blood.

The CDR3 loop reads CASSVGGTGELFF. The DNA for the CDR3 is TGTGCCAGCAGCGTGGGGGGCACCGGGGAGCTGTTTTTT. The chain carries TRBV9 and TRBJ2-2, with TRBD2 as a possible D gene (6 bases). There are 13 residues in the CDR3. Germline V CDR1 and CDR2: SGDLS, YYNGEE. V gave up 2 bases and J gave up 4 bases, with 6 bases separating them.